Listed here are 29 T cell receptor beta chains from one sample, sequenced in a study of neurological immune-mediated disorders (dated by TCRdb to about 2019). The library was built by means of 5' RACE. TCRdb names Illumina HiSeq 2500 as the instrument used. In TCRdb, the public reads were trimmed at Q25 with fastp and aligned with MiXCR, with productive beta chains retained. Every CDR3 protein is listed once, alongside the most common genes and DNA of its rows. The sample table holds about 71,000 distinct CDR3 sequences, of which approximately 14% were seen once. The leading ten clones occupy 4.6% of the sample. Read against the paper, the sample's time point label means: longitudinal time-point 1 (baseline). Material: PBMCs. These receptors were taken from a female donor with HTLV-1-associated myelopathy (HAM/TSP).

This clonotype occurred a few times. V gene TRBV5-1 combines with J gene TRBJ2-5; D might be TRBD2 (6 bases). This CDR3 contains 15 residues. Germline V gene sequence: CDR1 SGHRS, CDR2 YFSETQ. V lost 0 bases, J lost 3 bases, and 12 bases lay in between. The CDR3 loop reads CASSLVPREEETQYF. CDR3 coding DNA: TGCGCCAGCAGCTTGGTTCCCAGGGAGGAAGAGACCCAGTACTTC. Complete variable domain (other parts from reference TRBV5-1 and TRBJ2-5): KAGVTQTPRYLIKTRGQQVTLSCSPISGHRSVSWYQQTPGQGLQFLFEYFSETQRNKGNFPGRFSGRQFSNSRSEMNVSTLELGDSALYLCASSLVPREEETQYFGPGTRLLVL.

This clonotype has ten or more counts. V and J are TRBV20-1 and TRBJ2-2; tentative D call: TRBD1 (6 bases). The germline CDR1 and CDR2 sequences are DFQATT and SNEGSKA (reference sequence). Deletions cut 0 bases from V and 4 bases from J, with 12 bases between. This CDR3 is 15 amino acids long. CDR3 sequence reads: CSARDNRDVTGELFF. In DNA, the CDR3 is TGCAGTGCTAGAGATAACAGGGACGTCACCGGGGAGCTGTTTTTT.

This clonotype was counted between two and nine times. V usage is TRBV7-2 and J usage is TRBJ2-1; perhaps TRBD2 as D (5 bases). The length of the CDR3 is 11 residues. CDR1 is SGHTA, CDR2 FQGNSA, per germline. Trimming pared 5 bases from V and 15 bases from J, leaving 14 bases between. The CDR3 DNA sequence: TGTGCCAGCAGCACCGGGCCCCGGGGGTTCTTC. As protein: CASSTGPRGFF.

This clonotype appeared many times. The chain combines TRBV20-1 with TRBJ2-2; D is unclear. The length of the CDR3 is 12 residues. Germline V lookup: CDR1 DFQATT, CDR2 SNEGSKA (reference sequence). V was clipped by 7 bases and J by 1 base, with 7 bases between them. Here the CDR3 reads CSVRKNTGELFF. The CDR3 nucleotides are TGCAGTGTCAGAAAGAACACCGGGGAGCTGTTTTTT.

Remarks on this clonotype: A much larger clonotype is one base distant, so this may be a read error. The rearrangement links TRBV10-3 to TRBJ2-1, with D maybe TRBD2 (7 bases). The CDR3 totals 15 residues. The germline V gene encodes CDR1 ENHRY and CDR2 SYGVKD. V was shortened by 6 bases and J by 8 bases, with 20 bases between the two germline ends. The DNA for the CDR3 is TGTGCCATCAGAAAATCTAGAGGGGGGGCCGATGAGCAGTTCTTC. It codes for CAIRKSRGGADEQFF.

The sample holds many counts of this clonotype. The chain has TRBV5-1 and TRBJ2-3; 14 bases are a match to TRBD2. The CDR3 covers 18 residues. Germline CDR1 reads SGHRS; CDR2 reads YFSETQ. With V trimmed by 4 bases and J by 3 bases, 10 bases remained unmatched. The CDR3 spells CASSQRRGTSGGTDTQYF. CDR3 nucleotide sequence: TGCGCCAGCAGCCAGAGACGCGGGACTAGCGGGGGTACAGATACGCAGTATTTT.

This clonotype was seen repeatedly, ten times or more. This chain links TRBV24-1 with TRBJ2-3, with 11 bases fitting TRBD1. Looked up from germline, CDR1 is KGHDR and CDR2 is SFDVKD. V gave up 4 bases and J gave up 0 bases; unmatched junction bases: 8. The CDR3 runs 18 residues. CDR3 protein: CATSDRPGQGGSTDTQYF. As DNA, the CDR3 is TGTGCCACCAGTGACCGACCGGGACAGGGGGGTAGCACAGATACGCAGTATTTT.

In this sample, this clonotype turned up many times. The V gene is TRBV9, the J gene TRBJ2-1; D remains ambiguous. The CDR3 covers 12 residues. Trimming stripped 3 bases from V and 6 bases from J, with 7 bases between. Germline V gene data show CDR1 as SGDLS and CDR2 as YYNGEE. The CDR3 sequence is CASSEVGNEQFF. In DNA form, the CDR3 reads TGTGCCAGCAGCGAGGTGGGCAATGAGCAGTTCTTC.

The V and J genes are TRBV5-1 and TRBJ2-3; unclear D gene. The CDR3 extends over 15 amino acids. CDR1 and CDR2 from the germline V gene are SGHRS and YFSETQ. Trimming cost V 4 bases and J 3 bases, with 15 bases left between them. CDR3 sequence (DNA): TGCGCCAGCAGCCCCCAGAGAGTGGGAACAGATACGCAGTATTTT. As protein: CASSPQRVGTDTQYF.

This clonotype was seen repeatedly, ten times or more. The DNA for the CDR3 is TGTGCCAGCAGTTCGGGACAGCGCTCCAATCAGCCCCAGCATTTT. Translating gives CASSSGQRSNQPQHF. The chain carries TRBV12-3 or TRBV12-4 and TRBJ1-5; 7 bases are shared with TRBD1. The V and J ends lost 4 bases and 3 bases, in that order; junction bases with no gene match: 6. The CDR3 loop spans 15 amino acids.

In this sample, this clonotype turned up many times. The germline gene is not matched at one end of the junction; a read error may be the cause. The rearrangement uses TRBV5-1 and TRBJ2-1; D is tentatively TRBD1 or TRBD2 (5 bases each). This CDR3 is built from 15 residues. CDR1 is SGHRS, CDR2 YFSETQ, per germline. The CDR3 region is CASRLGTTGNNEQFF. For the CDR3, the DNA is TGCGCCAGCAGGTTGGGGACCACAGGAAACAATGAGCAGTTCTTC.

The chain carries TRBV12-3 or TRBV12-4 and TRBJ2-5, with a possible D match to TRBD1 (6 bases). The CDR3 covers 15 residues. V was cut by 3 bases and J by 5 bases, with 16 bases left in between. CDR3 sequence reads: CASSFTRGVWETQYF. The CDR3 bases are TGTGCCAGCAGTTTTACCAGGGGCGTTTGGGAGACCCAGTACTTC.

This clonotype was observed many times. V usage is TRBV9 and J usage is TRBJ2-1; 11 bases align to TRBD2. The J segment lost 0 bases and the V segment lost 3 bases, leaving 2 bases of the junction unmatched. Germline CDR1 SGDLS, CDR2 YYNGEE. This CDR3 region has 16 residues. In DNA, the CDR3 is TGTGCCAGCAGCGCCCTAGCGGGGGGCTCCTACAATGAGCAGTTCTTC. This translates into CASSALAGGSYNEQFF. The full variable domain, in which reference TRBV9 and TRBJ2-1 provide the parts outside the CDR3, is DSGVTQTPKHLITATGQRVTLRCSPRSGDLSVYWYQQSLDQGLQFLIQYYNGEERAKGNILERFSAQQFPDLHSELNLSSLELGDSALYFCASSALAGGSYNEQFFGPGTRLTVL.

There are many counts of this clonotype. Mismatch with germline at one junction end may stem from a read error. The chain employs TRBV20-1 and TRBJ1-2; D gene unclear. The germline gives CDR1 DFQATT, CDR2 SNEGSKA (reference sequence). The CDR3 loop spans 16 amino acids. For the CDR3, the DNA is TGCAGTGTTAGAGGAAGTAGGCTGGTGGGCATCTATGGCTACACCTTC. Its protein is CSVRGSRLVGIYGYTF.

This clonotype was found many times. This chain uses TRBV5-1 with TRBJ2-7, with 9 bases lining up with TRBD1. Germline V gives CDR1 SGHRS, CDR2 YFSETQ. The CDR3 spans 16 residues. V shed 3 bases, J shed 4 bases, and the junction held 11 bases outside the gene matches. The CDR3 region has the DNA TGCGCCAGCAGCTCTATACCGGGACAGGGAAGGTACGAGCAGTACTTC. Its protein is CASSSIPGQGRYEQYF.

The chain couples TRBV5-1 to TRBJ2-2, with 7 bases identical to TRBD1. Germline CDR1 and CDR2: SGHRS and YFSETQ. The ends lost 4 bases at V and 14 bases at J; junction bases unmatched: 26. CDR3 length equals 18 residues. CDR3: CASSRFNSGTANTGYLFF. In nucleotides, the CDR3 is TGCGCCAGCAGCCGATTTAACTCCGGGACAGCCAACACCGGGTATCTGTTTTTT.

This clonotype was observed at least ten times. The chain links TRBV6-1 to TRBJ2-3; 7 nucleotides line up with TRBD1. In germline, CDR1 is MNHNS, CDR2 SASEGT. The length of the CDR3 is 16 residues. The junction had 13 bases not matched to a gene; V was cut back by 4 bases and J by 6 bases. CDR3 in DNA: TGTGCCAGCAGTGCACAAGGGGGCCAAAGGGTCGATACGCAGTATTTT. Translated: CASSAQGGQRVDTQYF.

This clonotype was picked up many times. This chain's CDR3 is CASSYGTRETQYF. The CDR3 nucleotides read TGTGCCAGCAGCTACGGGACTCGCGAGACCCAGTACTTC. J is TRBJ2-5 and V is TRBV7-7, with D perhaps matching TRBD2 (6 bases). The V end was cut by 4 bases, the J end by 5 bases, with 11 bases between. Looked up from germline, CDR1 is SSHAT and CDR2 is FNYEAQ (reference sequence). The CDR3 covers 13 residues. Variable domain in full (rest from reference TRBV7-7 and TRBJ2-5): GAGVSQSPRYKVTKRGQDVTLRCDPISSHATLYWYQQALGQGPEFLTYFNYEAQPDKSGLPSDRFSAERPEGSISTLTIQRTEQRDSAMYRCASSYGTRETQYFGPGTRLLVL.

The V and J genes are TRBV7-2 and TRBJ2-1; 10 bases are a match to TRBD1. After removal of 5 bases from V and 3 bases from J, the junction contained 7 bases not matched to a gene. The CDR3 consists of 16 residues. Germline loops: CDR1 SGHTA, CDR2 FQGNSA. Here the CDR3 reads CASSVVGTGVYNEQFF. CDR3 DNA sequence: TGTGCCAGCAGCGTAGTAGGGACAGGGGTCTACAATGAGCAGTTCTTC.

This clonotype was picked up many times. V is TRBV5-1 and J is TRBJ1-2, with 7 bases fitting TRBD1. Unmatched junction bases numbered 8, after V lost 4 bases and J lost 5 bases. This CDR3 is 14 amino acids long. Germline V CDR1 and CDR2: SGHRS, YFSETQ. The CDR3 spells CASSPGDRLYGYTF. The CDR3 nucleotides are TGCGCCAGCAGCCCCGGGGACAGATTATATGGCTACACCTTC.

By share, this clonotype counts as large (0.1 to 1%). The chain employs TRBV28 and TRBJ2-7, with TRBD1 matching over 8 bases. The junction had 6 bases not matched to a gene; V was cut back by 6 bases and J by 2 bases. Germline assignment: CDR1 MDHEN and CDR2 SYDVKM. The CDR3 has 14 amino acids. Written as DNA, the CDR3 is TGTGCCAGCAGCTTGGGACAGGCCCCCTACGAGCAGTACTTC. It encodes CASSLGQAPYEQYF.

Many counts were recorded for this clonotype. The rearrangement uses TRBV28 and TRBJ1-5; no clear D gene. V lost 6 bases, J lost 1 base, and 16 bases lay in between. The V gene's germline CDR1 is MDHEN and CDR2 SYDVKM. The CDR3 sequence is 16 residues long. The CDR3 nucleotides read TGTGCCAGCAGCAGTTCTCTCGGAGGGAGCAATCAGCCCCAGCATTTT. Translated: CASSSSLGGSNQPQHF.

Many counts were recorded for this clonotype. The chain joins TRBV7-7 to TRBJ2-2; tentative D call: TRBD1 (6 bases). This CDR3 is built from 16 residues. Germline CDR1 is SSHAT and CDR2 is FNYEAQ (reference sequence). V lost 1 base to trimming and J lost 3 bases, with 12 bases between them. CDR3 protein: CASSLGGGFDTGELFF. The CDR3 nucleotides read TGTGCCAGCAGCTTAGGTGGGGGCTTCGACACCGGGGAGCTGTTTTTT.

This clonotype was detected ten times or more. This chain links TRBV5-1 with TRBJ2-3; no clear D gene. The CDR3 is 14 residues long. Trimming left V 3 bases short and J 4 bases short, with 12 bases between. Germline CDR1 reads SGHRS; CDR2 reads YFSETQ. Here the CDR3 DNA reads TGCGCCAGCAGCTCCAGCCGGGCCTCAGATACGCAGTATTTT. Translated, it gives CASSSSRASDTQYF.

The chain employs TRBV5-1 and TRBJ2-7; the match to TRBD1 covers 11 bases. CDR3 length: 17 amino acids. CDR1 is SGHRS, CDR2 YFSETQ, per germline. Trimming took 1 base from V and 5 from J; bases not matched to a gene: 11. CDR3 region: CASSLQPPGQGGDEQYF. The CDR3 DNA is TGCGCCAGCAGCTTGCAACCTCCGGGACAGGGGGGTGACGAGCAGTACTTC. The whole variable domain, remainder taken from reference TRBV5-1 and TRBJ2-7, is KAGVTQTPRYLIKTRGQQVTLSCSPISGHRSVSWYQQTPGQGLQFLFEYFSETQRNKGNFPGRFSGRQFSNSRSEMNVSTLELGDSALYLCASSLQPPGQGGDEQYFGPGTRLTVT.

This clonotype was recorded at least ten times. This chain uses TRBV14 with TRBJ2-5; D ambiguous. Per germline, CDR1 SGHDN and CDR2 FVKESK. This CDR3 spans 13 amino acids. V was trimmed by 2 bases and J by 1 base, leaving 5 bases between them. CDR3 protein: CASSQWGQETQYF. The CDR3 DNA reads TGTGCCAGCAGCCAATGGGGCCAAGAGACCCAGTACTTC. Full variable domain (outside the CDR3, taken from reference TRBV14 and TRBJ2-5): EAGVTQFPSHSVIEKGQTVTLRCDPISGHDNLYWYRRVMGKEIKFLLHFVKESKQDESGMPNNRFLAERTGGTYSTLKVQPAELEDSGVYFCASSQWGQETQYFGPGTRLLVL.

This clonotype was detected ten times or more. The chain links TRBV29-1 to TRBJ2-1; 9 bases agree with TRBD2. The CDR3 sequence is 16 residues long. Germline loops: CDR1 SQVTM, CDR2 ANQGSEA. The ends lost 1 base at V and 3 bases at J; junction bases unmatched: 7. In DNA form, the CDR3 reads TGCAGCGTTGAAGCTCCCCCAGCGGGGGGCTACAATGAGCAGTTCTTC. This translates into CSVEAPPAGGYNEQFF.

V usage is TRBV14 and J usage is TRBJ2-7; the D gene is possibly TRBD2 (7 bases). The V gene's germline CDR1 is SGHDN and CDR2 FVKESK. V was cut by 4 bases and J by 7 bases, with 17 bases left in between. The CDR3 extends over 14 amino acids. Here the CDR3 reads CASSRLEQGGEQYF. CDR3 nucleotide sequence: TGTGCCAGCAGCCGGCTCGAACAGGGAGGGGAGCAGTACTTC.

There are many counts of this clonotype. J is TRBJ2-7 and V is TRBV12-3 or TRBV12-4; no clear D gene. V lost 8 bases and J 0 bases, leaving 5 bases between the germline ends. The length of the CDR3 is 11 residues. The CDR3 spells CASRNSYEQYF. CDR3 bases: TGTGCCAGCCGCAACTCCTACGAGCAGTACTTC.